This TCR beta chain derives from a study of T-cell reconstitution after alpha-beta-depleted transplantation in children (dated by TCRdb to 2016 to 2017). Background for the entire study: Using TCR repertoire profiling, the study quantitatively followed how T-cell immune reconstitution unfolded in children after TCRalphabeta/CD19-depleted allogeneic hematopoietic cell transplantation. Study-wide findings and limitations: Hyperexpanded clone frequencies declined over subsequent months; after one year, T-cell counts and TCRbeta diversity were mostly attributed to newly produced T cells. In some patients, high TCRbeta diversity at day 60 was attributed to recipient T cells and intrathymic progenitors that had survived conditioning. About two months after transplant, the apparently early recovery of alphabetaT-cell counts reportedly depended on just several hundred clones that had expanded rapidly and came from non-depleted graft cells.

The CDR3 has 17 amino acids, counting the end cysteine and phenylalanine. Only the CDR3 part of the read is kept: 51 bases, read in frame from the first base. V drops 1 base and J drops 0 bases, leaving 16 bases in between. CDR1 SGHRS and CDR2 YFSETQ were looked up in the germline V gene. Libraries were built with PCR. The run used an Illumina HiSeq 2500. Molecular barcoding was employed in the preparation of TCR libraries, with unique molecular identifiers being used to normalize TCRbeta repertoire quantification. TCRdb trimmed the raw reads at Q25, called clones with MiXCR and kept productive beta chains. All rows with the same CDR3 protein become a single entry with the most common DNA and genes. In all, the sample holds under 85,000 distinct CDR3 sequences, and 18% of those were seen once. The top ten clonotypes cover about 54% of the sample. Per the publication, the treatment or condition label means: allogeneic hematopoietic cell transplantation with graft depleted of TCRalphabeta T cells and CD19 B cells. TCRalphabeta/CD19-depleted allogeneic hematopoietic cell grafts were given to the transplant recipients, all of whom were children.

For this clonotype: The specificity of this receptor is unknown. It has no much larger one-base neighbor in the sample; base qualities were not kept.

The rearranged chain carries TRBV5-1 and TRBJ1-2; 6 matching bases give a weak D call of TRBD1. Sequencing used PBMCs, mostly from graft donor cells, obtained 360 days after TCRalphabeta/CD19-depleted stem cell transplant. The TCR originated in a male patient between 2 and 10 years old who had a stem cell transplant for acute lymphoblastic leukemia, so the T cells may come from the graft donor. The nucleotide sequence is given as TGCGCCAGCAGCTTGCTCCCACAGGGAGTCCCTAACTATGGCTACACCTTC. It specifies CASSLLPQGVPNYGYTF.